This note documents a single T cell receptor (beta chain) sequence. Its antigen is not yet known. Base quality data are lacking; no much larger clone is found one base away. This sample was taken from a study of T cell repertoires in ileal Crohn's disease (dated by TCRdb to about 2019). Turning to the overall study: At the time of surgery, about a third of patients were active smokers, and the median duration of disease was 7.9 years. Every patient underwent surgery because of a complication, which was stricturing disease in around 60% and penetrating disease in around 39%. Roughly half of the patients were given postoperative therapy, with 15 to 20 on anti-TNF agents and over 9 on thiopurines. A prospective multicentre cohort supplied the roughly 57 Crohn's disease patients whose TCR repertoires were analysed. Running in parallel with the study was a multicentre cohort set up to find predictors of early endoscopic recurrence following ileocolonic resection. A Rutgeerts score higher than i0 was the definition used for endoscopic postoperative recurrence. A total of 170 or so mucosal samples from about 50 patients were sequenced, with samples obtained at several locations on the surgical specimen and at postoperative endoscopy.

The V and J ends are trimmed by 6 bases and 8 bases, leaving 22 bases between them. Including cysteine and phenylalanine, the CDR3 has 15 amino acids. This entry keeps only the CDR3 DNA: 45 bases, framed from base 1. Based on the germline V gene (reference sequence), the CDR1 and CDR2 sequences are LNHDA and SQIVND. Eligible patients were adults with ileal or ileocolonic Crohn's disease who had an indication for ileocolonic resection. Whole ileal mucosal biopsies were stored frozen at -80°C before DNA extraction. Genomic DNA was isolated from frozen whole biopsies using a TRizol-based method, and the DNA was quantified with a NanoDrop 2000 spectrophotometer. For commercial TCRB immunosequencing, approximately 480 nanograms of biopsy DNA were submitted for each sample. Adaptive Biotechnology amplified the CDR3 regions from genomic DNA with a two-step multiplex PCR designed to control amplification bias. In the first PCR, primers covered every V and J gene segment, and in the second PCR, barcodes and Illumina adapters were added. CDR3 libraries were sequenced using an Illumina instrument. On the authors' methods: Analysis combined the vendor-provided pipelines with custom analysis of raw data in R/Bioconductor under R version 3.3.0. Clonality, which ranges from 0 to 1, was calculated as the inverse of the normalised Shannon entropy across all productive clones. High-frequency clones were defined as the share of the repertoire taken up by the top 100 clones, keeping only clones that passed a 95% confidence test. The Simpson index measured repertoire diversity, and the Morisita-Horn index measured overlap between samples. The table comes from immuneACCESS by way of TCRdb, which keeps in-frame sequences with V and J called. Part of the clones is missing from these tables; in studies checked, under half for an unresolved V gene and the rest for unknown reasons. V, J and clone size derive from that table, while D and trimming were established from the DNA sequence. The sample table holds 5,000 or so clones, of which approximately 82% were seen once. 10% to 15% of the sample is held by the ten biggest clonotypes.

What the authors observed across the whole study: Endoscopic recurrence was found to be associated with higher high-frequency clone percentages at surgery, and recurrence was observed in all patients with clonality above 26.8% (18/57). Mucosal CD4 and CD8 T cells were sorted and sequenced only in a subgroup of patients, whose size was not stated. A significantly higher proportion of clonal expansions was observed in active smokers at surgery than in non-smokers (about 25% vs 20%, p=0.02). Compared with CD4 T cells, sorted CD8 T cells contained more high-frequency clones, which suggests that the mucosal expansions were mostly CD8.

The sequence joins TRBV19 to TRBJ1-2; TRBD1 is a possible D gene, resting on 5 matching bases. The sequence derives from an adult with Crohn's disease. The specimen sequenced was ileal tissue. CDR3 loop: CASRNPGRVRRGYTF. The sequenced DNA is TGTGCCAGTAGAAACCCAGGCAGGGTGCGGCGGGGCTACACCTTC.